Shown below are 10 T cell receptor beta chains from a single sample sequenced in a study of control samples from healthy donors and cancer patients. Clones were read by immunoSEQ multiplex PCR, and TCRdb kept only the in-frame ones, dropping some. This sample yields over 150,000 clones, of which 85% to 95% are seen a single time; about 1.5% belongs to the top ten. The sequenced sample was blood. These receptors were obtained from a man aged 18 to 29 in good health.

The CDR3 DNA sequence: TGCGCCAGCAGCTTTACGACAGGGGGGAACACTGAAGCTTTCTTT. This sequence encodes CASSFTTGGNTEAFF. The rearrangement uses TRBV5-1 and TRBJ1-1; 9 bases match TRBD1. V gave up 2 bases and J gave up 1 base; unmatched junction bases: 3. The CDR3 totals 15 residues. The germline V gene encodes CDR1 SGHRS and CDR2 YFSETQ. The variable domain in full, with the rest retrieved from reference TRBV5-1 and TRBJ1-1, is KAGVTQTPRYLIKTRGQQVTLSCSPISGHRSVSWYQQTPGQGLQFLFEYFSETQRNKGNFPGRFSGRQFSNSRSEMNVSTLELGDSALYLCASSFTTGGNTEAFFGQGTRLTVV.

The CDR3 reads CASSGGQGVGETQYF. The DNA for the CDR3 is TGTGCCAGCAGTGGAGGACAGGGGGTGGGAGAGACCCAGTACTTC. The rearrangement links TRBV25-1 to TRBJ2-5; 10 nucleotides match TRBD1. Germline-derived CDR1 and CDR2 are MGHDK and SYGVNS. The CDR3 loop spans 15 amino acids. The V segment lost 4 bases and the J segment 4 bases; nucleotides outside the gene matches: 6.

This clone has a single count. The J gene is TRBJ1-6, the V gene TRBV27; 7 bases align to TRBD1. The junction had 14 bases not matched to a gene; V was cut back by 11 bases and J by 1 base. The length of the CDR3 is 17 residues. The germline gives CDR1 MNHEY, CDR2 SMNVEV (reference sequence). The CDR3 loop is CASRGQSSQSYNSPLHF. In nucleotides, the CDR3 is TGTGCCTCTAGGGGACAGTCCTCCCAGTCCTATAATTCACCCCTCCACTTT.

V gene TRBV9 combines with J gene TRBJ2-3; 8 nucleotides line up with TRBD2. CDR1 is SGDLS and CDR2 is YYNGEE in the germline V gene. The CDR3 sequence is 14 residues long. Unmatched junction bases numbered 3, after V lost 3 bases and J lost 3 bases. For the CDR3, the DNA is TGTGCCAGCAGCGCCCGGGGGGGGACAGATACGCAGTATTTT. Translation gives CASSARGGTDTQYF.

The rearrangement uses TRBV6-5 and TRBJ1-4; a weak D match, TRBD1 (5 bases). Germline V CDR1 and CDR2: MNHEY, SVGAGI. This CDR3 is 13 amino acids long. V was cut by 8 bases and J by 4 bases, with 11 bases left in between. The CDR3: CASGTVFNEKLFF. In DNA, the CDR3 is TGTGCCAGCGGGACCGTTTTTAATGAAAAACTGTTTTTT.

This chain links TRBV4-1 with TRBJ1-1; D ambiguous. Germline V lookup: CDR1 MGHRA, CDR2 YSYEKL. V was shortened by 4 bases and J by 1 base, with 10 bases between the two germline ends. This CDR3 region has 14 residues. The CDR3 DNA follows: TGCGCCAGCAGCCTTGGGCATCCGAACACTGAAGCTTTCTTT. This translates into CASSLGHPNTEAFF.

V is TRBV6-5 and J is TRBJ1-2, with D hard to call. The CDR3 sequence is 13 residues long. Germline V gene lookup returns CDR1 MNHEY and CDR2 SVGAGI. V lost 4 bases, J lost 4 bases, and 10 bases lay in between. CDR3 bases: TGTGCCAGCAGTTCTGAACGGGGCTATGGCTACACCTTC. Residues: CASSSERGYGYTF.

This CDR3 reads CAWNRGPGNTIYF. Here the CDR3 DNA reads TGTGCCTGGAATAGGGGGCCTGGAAACACCATATATTTT. J is TRBJ1-3 and V is TRBV30, with 7 bases fitting TRBD1. Germline CDR1 reads GTSNPN; CDR2 reads SVGIG (reference sequence). CDR3 length equals 13 residues. After removal of 4 bases from V and 2 bases from J, the junction contained 2 bases not matched to a gene.

The rearrangement joins TRBV7-9 to TRBJ2-7; 8 bases align to TRBD1. The germline gives CDR1 SEHNR, CDR2 FQNEAQ (reference sequence). This CDR3 has 15 residues. V shed 0 bases and J 5 bases; nucleotides not matched to a gene: 6. The CDR3 nucleotides read TGTGCCAGCAGCTTAGCAGGCGGGACAGGAGACGAGCAGTACTTC. Translation: CASSLAGGTGDEQYF.

J is TRBJ2-7 and V is TRBV30, with 9 bases that match TRBD1. CDR3 length: 11 amino acids. In germline, CDR1 is GTSNPN, CDR2 SVGIG (reference sequence). Trimming cost V 4 bases and J 6 bases; bases outside gene matches: 1. The CDR3 nucleotides are TGTGCCTGGATGGGACAGGGCGAGCAGTACTTC. Translated, it gives CAWMGQGEQYF.